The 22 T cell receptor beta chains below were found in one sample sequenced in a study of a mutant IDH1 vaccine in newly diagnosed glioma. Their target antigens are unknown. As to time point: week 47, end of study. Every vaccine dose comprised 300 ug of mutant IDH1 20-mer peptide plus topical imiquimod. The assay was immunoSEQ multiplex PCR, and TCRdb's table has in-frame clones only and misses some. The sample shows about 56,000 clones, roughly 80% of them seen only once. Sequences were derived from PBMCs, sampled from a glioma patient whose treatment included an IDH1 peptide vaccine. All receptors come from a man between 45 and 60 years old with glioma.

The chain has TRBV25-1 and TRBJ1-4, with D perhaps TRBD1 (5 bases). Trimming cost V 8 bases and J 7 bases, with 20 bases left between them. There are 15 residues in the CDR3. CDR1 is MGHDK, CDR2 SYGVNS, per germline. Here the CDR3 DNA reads TGTGCCAGCGGGGGTCGGGGAAGGGGTGTTGAAAAACTGTTTTTT. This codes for CASGGRGRGVEKLFF.

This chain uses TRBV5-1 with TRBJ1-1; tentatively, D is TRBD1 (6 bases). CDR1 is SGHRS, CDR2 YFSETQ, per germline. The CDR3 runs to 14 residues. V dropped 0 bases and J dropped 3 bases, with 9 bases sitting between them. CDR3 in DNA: TGCGCCAGCAGCTTGGACAGGGCCTACACTGAAGCTTTCTTT. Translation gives CASSLDRAYTEAFF.

The CDR3 region has the DNA TGTGCCAGTAGGGAGGGAGGCACCTCTAACTATGGCTACACCTTC. As protein: CASREGGTSNYGYTF. The chain recombines TRBV19 with TRBJ1-2; D is uncertain. Trimming pared 6 bases from V and 0 bases from J, leaving 14 bases between. The CDR3 is 15 residues long. Per the germline V gene, CDR1 is LNHDA and CDR2 is SQIVND (reference sequence).

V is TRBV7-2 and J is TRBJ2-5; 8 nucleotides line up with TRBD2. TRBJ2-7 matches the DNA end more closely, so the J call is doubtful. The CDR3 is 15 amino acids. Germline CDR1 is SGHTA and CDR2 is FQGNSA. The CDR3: CASSSRRGVSYEQYF. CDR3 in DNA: TGTGCCAGCAGCTCACGGCGGGGGGTTTCCTACGAGCAGTACTTC.

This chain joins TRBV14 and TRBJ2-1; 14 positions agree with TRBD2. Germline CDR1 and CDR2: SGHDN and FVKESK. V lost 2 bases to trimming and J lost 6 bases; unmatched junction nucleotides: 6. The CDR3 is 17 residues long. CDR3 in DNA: TGTGCCAGCAGCCAATATCGACTAGCGGGGGGGTTCAATGAGCAGTTCTTC. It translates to CASSQYRLAGGFNEQFF. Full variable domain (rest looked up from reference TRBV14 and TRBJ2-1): EAGVTQFPSHSVIEKGQTVTLRCDPISGHDNLYWYRRVMGKEIKFLLHFVKESKQDESGMPNNRFLAERTGGTYSTLKVQPAELEDSGVYFCASSQYRLAGGFNEQFFGPGTRLTVL.

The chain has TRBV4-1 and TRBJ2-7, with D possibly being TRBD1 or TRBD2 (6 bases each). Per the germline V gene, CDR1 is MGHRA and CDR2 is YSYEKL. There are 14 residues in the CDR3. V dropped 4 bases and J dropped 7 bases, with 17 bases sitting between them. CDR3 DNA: TGCGCCAGCAGCCTTTCCCCTGGGGGGCTTGAGCAGTACTTC. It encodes CASSLSPGGLEQYF.

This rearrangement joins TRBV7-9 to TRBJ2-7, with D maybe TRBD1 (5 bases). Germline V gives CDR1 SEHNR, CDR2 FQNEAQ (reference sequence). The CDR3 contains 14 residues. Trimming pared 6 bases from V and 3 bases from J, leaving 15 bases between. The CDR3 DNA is TGTGCCAGCAGTTCCGACAGCCGGAGCTACGAGCAGTACTTC. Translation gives CASSSDSRSYEQYF.

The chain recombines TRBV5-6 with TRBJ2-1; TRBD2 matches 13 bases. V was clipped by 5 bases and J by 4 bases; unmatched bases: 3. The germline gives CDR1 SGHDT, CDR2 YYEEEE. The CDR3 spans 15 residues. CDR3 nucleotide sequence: TGTGCCAGCAGTGGACTAGCGGGGGCTTACAATGAGCAGTTCTTC. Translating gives CASSGLAGAYNEQFF.

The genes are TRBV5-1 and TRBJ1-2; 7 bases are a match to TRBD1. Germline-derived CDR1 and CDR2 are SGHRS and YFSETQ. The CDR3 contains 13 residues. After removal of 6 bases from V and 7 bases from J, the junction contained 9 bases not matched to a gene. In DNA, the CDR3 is TGCGCCAGCACCCCCCAGGGGGAGGGTGGCTACACCTTC. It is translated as CASTPQGEGGYTF.

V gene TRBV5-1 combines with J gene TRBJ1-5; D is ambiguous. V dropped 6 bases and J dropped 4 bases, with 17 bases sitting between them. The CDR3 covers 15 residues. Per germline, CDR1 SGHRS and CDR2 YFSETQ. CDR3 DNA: TGCGCCAGCACCGCAGGTCCTGGGCAAAATCAGCCCCAGCATTTT. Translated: CASTAGPGQNQPQHF.

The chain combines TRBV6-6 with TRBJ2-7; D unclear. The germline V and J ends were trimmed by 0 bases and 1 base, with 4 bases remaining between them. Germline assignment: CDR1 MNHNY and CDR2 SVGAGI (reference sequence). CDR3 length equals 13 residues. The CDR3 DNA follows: TGTGCCAGCAGTTACTCGGCGTCCTACGAGCAGTACTTC. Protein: CASSYSASYEQYF.

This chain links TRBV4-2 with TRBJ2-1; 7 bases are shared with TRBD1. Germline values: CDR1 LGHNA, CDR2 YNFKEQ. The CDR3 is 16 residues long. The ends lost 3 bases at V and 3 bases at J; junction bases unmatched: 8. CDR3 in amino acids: CASSHHPGQIYNEQFF. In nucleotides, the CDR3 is TGTGCCAGCAGCCACCACCCGGGACAGATCTACAATGAGCAGTTCTTC.

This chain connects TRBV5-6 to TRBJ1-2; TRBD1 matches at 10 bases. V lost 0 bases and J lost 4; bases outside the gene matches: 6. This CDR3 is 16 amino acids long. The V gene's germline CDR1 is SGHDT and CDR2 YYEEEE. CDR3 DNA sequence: TGTGCCAGCAGCTTGGCTGGGGACAGGGGATCCTATGGCTACACCTTC. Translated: CASSLAGDRGSYGYTF.

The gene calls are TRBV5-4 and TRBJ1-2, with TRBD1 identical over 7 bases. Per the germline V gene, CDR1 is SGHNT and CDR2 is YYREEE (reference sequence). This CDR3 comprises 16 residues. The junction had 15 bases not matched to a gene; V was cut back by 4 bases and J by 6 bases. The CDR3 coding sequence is TGTGCCAGCAGCCGAGGACAGGAACTGGGGACACATGGCTACACCTTC. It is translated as CASSRGQELGTHGYTF.

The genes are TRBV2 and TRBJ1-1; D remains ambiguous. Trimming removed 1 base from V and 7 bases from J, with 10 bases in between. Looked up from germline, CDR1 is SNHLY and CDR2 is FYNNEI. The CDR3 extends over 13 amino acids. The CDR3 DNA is TGTGCCAGCAGTGAAGGTTTAAGGCATGAAGCTTTCTTT. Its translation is CASSEGLRHEAFF.

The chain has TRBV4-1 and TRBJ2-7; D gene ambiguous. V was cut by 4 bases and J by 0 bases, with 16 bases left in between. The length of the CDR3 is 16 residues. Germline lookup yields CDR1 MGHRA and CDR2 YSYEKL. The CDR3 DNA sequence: TGCGCCAGCAGCCCATTCCCTAGTGGGTCCTCCTACGAGCAGTACTTC. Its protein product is CASSPFPSGSSYEQYF.

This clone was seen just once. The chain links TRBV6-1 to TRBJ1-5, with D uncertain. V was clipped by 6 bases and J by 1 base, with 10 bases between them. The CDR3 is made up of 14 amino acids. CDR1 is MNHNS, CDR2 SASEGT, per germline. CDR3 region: CASREGASNQPQHF. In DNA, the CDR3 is TGTGCCAGCAGGGAGGGCGCAAGCAATCAGCCCCAGCATTTT.

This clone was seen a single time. Written as DNA, the CDR3 is TGTGCCAGCAGCCCGCTTTCGTTCAATGAGCAGTTCTTC. Translating gives CASSPLSFNEQFF. V is TRBV7-9 and J is TRBJ2-1; no clear D gene. V lost 5 bases, J lost 6 bases, and 11 bases lay in between. Germline CDR1 and CDR2: SEHNR and FQNEAQ (reference sequence). This CDR3 comprises 13 residues.

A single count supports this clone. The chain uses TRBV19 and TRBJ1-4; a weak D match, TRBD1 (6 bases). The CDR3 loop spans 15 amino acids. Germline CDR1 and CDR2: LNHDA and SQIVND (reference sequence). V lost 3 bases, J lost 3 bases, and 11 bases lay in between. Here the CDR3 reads CASSIDRLPNEKLFF. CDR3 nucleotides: TGTGCCAGTAGTATCGACAGGCTCCCTAATGAAAAACTGTTTTTT. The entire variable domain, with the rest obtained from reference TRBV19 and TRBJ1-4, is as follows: DGGITQSPKYLFRKEGQNVTLSCEQNLNHDAMYWYRQDPGQGLRLIYYSQIVNDFQKGDIAEGYSVSREKKESFPLTVTSAQKNPTAFYLCASSIDRLPNEKLFFGSGTQLSVL.

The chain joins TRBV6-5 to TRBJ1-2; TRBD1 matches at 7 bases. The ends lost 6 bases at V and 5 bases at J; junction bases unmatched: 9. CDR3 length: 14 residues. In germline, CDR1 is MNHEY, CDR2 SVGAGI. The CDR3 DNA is TGTGCCAGCAGCCCATGGACAGGAACGTATGGCTACACCTTC. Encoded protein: CASSPWTGTYGYTF.

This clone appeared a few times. CDR3 DNA sequence: TGTGCCAGCAGTTCAGGCCGACAGGGTTCCACTGAAGCTTTCTTT. It codes for CASSSGRQGSTEAFF. The chain employs TRBV6-5 and TRBJ1-1; 7 positions agree with TRBD1. The CDR3 consists of 15 residues. From germline, CDR1 is MNHEY and CDR2 SVGAGI. Trimming cost V 4 bases and J 4 bases; bases outside gene matches: 9.

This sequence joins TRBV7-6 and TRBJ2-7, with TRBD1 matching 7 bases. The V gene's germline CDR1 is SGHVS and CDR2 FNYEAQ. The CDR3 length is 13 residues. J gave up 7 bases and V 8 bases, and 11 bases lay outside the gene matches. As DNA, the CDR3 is TGTGCCAGCGGTGACAGGGATTGGGGTGAGCAGTACTTC. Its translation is CASGDRDWGEQYF.